Below, 32 T cell receptor beta chains from the same sample are listed, as sequenced in a study of blood T cell repertoires in COVID-19. TCRdb's copy holds only in-frame clones and misses some; the assay was immunoSEQ multiplex PCR. In the table there are roughly 300,000 clones, roughly 91% of which are singletons. The sample comprised peripheral blood. These receptors were obtained from a woman aged 25 to 39 with COVID-19, enrolled during active disease.

This clone has only one observation. This chain connects TRBV11-2 to TRBJ2-5; TRBD2 agrees at 15 bases. Trimming removed 5 bases from V and 3 bases from J; junction bases left unmatched: 4. Germline-derived CDR1 and CDR2 are SGHAT and FQNNGV. CDR3 length equals 16 residues. The CDR3 DNA is TGTGCCAGCAGCGGACGGACTAGCGGGGGGGAAGAGACCCAGTACTTC. Its protein is CASSGRTSGGEETQYF.

This sequence joins TRBV7-8 and TRBJ1-2; TRBD1 is a possible D gene (6 bases). The germline V gene has CDR1 SGHVS and CDR2 FQNEAQ. Trimming pared 5 bases from V and 6 bases from J, leaving 19 bases between. CDR3 size: 15 residues. For the CDR3, the DNA is TGTGCCAGCAGCCACCGGGACACCGCCTCGGATGGCTACACCTTC. This translates into CASSHRDTASDGYTF.

The rearrangement uses TRBV10-3 and TRBJ2-7; tentative D call: TRBD2 (7 bases). Germline V CDR1 and CDR2: ENHRY, SYGVKD. Trimming shortened V by 10 bases and J by 3 bases, and 19 bases separated the two germline ends. This CDR3 contains 14 residues. Here the CDR3 reads CASQEFGGRYEQYF. Here the CDR3 DNA reads TGTGCCAGCCAGGAGTTCGGGGGGCGCTACGAGCAGTACTTC.

In this sample, this clone turned up once. V usage is TRBV19 and J usage is TRBJ2-2; TRBD2 aligns across 9 bases. Germline V gene lookup returns CDR1 LNHDA and CDR2 SQIVND (reference sequence). The ends lost 9 bases at V and 1 base at J; junction bases unmatched: 6. CDR3 length: 15 amino acids. DNA of the CDR3: TGTGCCAGCGTTAGCGGGGGTAGGAACACCGGGGAGCTGTTTTTT. Translating it yields CASVSGGRNTGELFF.

The rearrangement links TRBV3-1 (or the pseudogene TRBV3-2) to TRBJ1-1; D unclear. The CDR3 is 14 amino acids. From germline, CDR1 is LGHDT and CDR2 YNNKEL (reference sequence). V dropped 2 bases and J dropped 3 bases, with 10 bases sitting between them. The CDR3 sequence is CASSQREGDTEAFF. CDR3 in DNA: TGTGCCAGCAGCCAACGGGAGGGCGACACTGAAGCTTTCTTT.

The chain has TRBV5-6 and TRBJ1-4; D unclear. Between the trimmed V and J ends, which lost 0 bases and 10 bases, there was a span of 13 bases. This CDR3 region has 14 residues. CDR1 and CDR2 from the germline V gene are SGHDT and YYEEEE. The CDR3 sequence is CASSLVDAGGKLFF. CDR3 DNA: TGTGCCAGCAGCTTGGTTGACGCTGGCGGAAAACTGTTTTTT. Supplemented by reference TRBV5-6 and TRBJ1-4, the full variable domain reads DAGVTQSPTHLIKTRGQQVTLRCSPKSGHDTVSWYQQALGQGPQFIFQYYEEEERQRGNFPDRFSGHQFPNYSSELNVNALLLGDSALYLCASSLVDAGGKLFFGSGTQLSVL.

This clone is a singleton in its sample. The chain couples TRBV6-2 or TRBV6-3 to TRBJ1-5; 9 bases match TRBD1. CDR3 size: 15 residues. From germline, CDR1 is MNHEY and CDR2 SVGEGT. Trimming removed 6 bases from V and 4 bases from J; junction bases left unmatched: 7. CDR3 bases: TGTGCCAGCAGCTCGGACAGGGGAAGAAATCAGCCCCAGCATTTT. It translates to CASSSDRGRNQPQHF.

The chain links TRBV28 to TRBJ1-2; D call uncertain. The germline V gene has CDR1 MDHEN and CDR2 SYDVKM. The CDR3 runs 14 residues. Trimming took off 3 bases at V and 3 bases at J, with 11 bases between the two ends. CDR3 in amino acids: CASSFGGVDYGYTF. CDR3 in DNA: TGTGCCAGCAGTTTTGGCGGTGTGGACTATGGCTACACCTTC.

This clone was detected once. The J gene is TRBJ1-4, the V gene TRBV28, with 8 bases identical to TRBD1. The CDR3 has 14 amino acids. Germline V CDR1 and CDR2: MDHEN, SYDVKM. V lost 7 bases to trimming and J lost 3 bases; unmatched junction nucleotides: 4. CDR3 sequence reads: CASTLQGANEKLFF. As DNA, the CDR3 is TGTGCCAGCACCTTACAGGGGGCTAATGAAAAACTGTTTTTT.

This clone has only one observation. The chain employs TRBV23-1 and TRBJ1-2; the D is unclear. TRBV23-1 is an ORF, and what it does is uncertain. This CDR3 comprises 17 residues. Trimming pared 0 bases from V and 3 bases from J, leaving 17 bases between. The CDR3, as DNA: TGCGCCAGCAGTCAATCGCCCCCGGGTAATGGGTACTATGGCTACACCTTC. Its protein product is CASSQSPPGNGYYGYTF.

The V call is TRBV2, the J call TRBJ2-1, with D tentatively TRBD1 (5 bases). The V end was cut by 4 bases, the J end by 5 bases, with 9 bases between. Germline V lookup: CDR1 SNHLY, CDR2 FYNNEI. The CDR3 runs to 13 residues. Here the CDR3 reads CASSGQLNNEQFF. The CDR3 region has the DNA TGTGCCAGCAGTGGACAGCTTAACAATGAGCAGTTCTTC.

V gene TRBV30 combines with J gene TRBJ1-2; tentative D call: TRBD1 (6 bases). Germline loops: CDR1 GTSNPN, CDR2 SVGIG (reference sequence). CDR3 length: 12 amino acids. Trimming took off 2 bases at V and 8 bases at J, with 12 bases between the two ends. DNA for the CDR3: TGTGCCTGGAGTCCCCAGGGGTTGGGCTACACCTTC. Translating it yields CAWSPQGLGYTF.

The rearrangement joins TRBV9 to TRBJ2-3; 11 bases align to TRBD2. Germline loops: CDR1 SGDLS, CDR2 YYNGEE. Unmatched junction bases numbered 7, after V lost 4 bases and J lost 6 bases. This CDR3 is 15 amino acids long. The CDR3: CASSPVAGGQDTQYF. CDR3 coding DNA: TGTGCCAGCAGCCCAGTAGCGGGGGGGCAGGATACGCAGTATTTT.

The chain couples TRBV20-1 to TRBJ2-1, with TRBD1 identical over 8 bases. The CDR3 sequence is 14 residues long. From germline, CDR1 is DFQATT and CDR2 SNEGSKA (reference sequence). Trimming took 3 bases from V and 3 from J; bases not matched to a gene: 4. This chain's CDR3 is CSASTGQDYNEQFF. In DNA form, the CDR3 reads TGCAGTGCTAGTACGGGACAGGACTACAATGAGCAGTTCTTC.

The gene calls are TRBV2 and TRBJ1-1; the match to TRBD1 covers 8 bases. CDR3 length equals 16 residues. V dropped 6 bases and J dropped 6; count of bases not matched to a gene: 15. CDR1 SNHLY and CDR2 FYNNEI come from the germline V gene. The chain's CDR3 is CASSGKDRGSRSEAFF. For the CDR3, the DNA is TGTGCCAGCAGCGGTAAAGACAGGGGATCTAGGTCTGAAGCTTTCTTT.

The rearrangement uses TRBV10-3 and TRBJ2-2; D possibly corresponds to TRBD1 (5 bases). With 6 bases removed from V and 0 bases from J, the gap between germline ends came to 11 bases. CDR3 length: 15 residues. Per the germline V gene, CDR1 is ENHRY and CDR2 is SYGVKD. As DNA, the CDR3 is TGTGCCATCAGAGACAGTCCCGCGAACACCGGGGAGCTGTTTTTT. Protein product: CAIRDSPANTGELFF.

The chain carries TRBV27 and TRBJ2-1, with 11 nucleotides matching TRBD2. The V segment lost 4 bases and the J segment 4 bases; nucleotides outside the gene matches: 9. CDR3 length: 17 residues. Germline V gene lookup returns CDR1 MNHEY and CDR2 SMNVEV (reference sequence). The CDR3 DNA is TGTGCCAGCAGTTCATCCCTCACTAGCGGGGGTTACAATGAGCAGTTCTTC. Protein product: CASSSSLTSGGYNEQFF.

This chain uses TRBV5-6 with TRBJ1-6; D perhaps matches TRBD1 (6 bases). Germline CDR1 and CDR2: SGHDT and YYEEEE. With 2 bases removed from V and 6 bases from J, the gap between germline ends came to 9 bases. The CDR3 covers 14 residues. CDR3 in amino acids: CASSFLQGNSPLHF. For the CDR3, the DNA is TGTGCCAGCAGCTTCTTACAGGGTAATTCACCCCTCCACTTT.

The chain uses TRBV11-2 and TRBJ1-6; D gene uncertain. CDR3 length: 17 amino acids. Per germline, CDR1 SGHAT and CDR2 FQNNGV. Trimming pared 4 bases from V and 2 bases from J, leaving 15 bases between. The CDR3 nucleotides are TGTGCCAGCAGCTCCGACGGAGCTTTGCCCTATAATTCACCCCTCCACTTT. This translates into CASSSDGALPYNSPLHF.

This sequence joins TRBV6-5 and TRBJ1-5; TRBD1 is a possible D gene (5 bases). The CDR3 spans 14 residues. Germline V gene sequence: CDR1 MNHEY, CDR2 SVGAGI. V lost 8 bases to trimming and J lost 4 bases, with 15 bases between them. The CDR3 here is CASAPGGGNQPQHF. The CDR3 nucleotides are TGTGCCAGCGCCCCGGGGGGGGGTAATCAGCCCCAGCATTTT.

The J gene is TRBJ1-2, the V gene TRBV7-9, with a weak D call TRBD1 (5 bases). The CDR3 totals 15 residues. CDR1 is SEHNR and CDR2 is FQNEAQ in the germline V gene (reference sequence). Trimming pared 1 base from V and 4 bases from J, leaving 13 bases between. The CDR3 coding sequence is TGTGCCAGCAGCTTAGAGGGGCGCAAGATCTATGGCTACACCTTC. This codes for CASSLEGRKIYGYTF.

The chain recombines TRBV5-4 with TRBJ1-6; the match to TRBD1 covers 8 bases. The germline V gene encodes CDR1 SGHNT and CDR2 YYREEE (reference sequence). The junction had 12 bases not matched to a gene; V was cut back by 4 bases and J by 9 bases. This CDR3 is built from 16 residues. The CDR3: CASSPRTGFGSSPLHF. The CDR3 nucleotides are TGTGCCAGCAGCCCGCGGACAGGGTTCGGCAGTTCACCCCTCCACTTT.

The chain joins TRBV5-1 to TRBJ2-1, with 9 bases fitting TRBD2. Germline CDR1 reads SGHRS; CDR2 reads YFSETQ. This CDR3 comprises 15 residues. With V trimmed by 6 bases and J by 1 base, 5 bases remained unmatched. DNA of the CDR3: TGCGCCAGCAATAGCGGGGGACCTTCCTACAATGAGCAGTTCTTC. Translating gives CASNSGGPSYNEQFF.

This rearrangement joins TRBV6-2 or TRBV6-3 to TRBJ1-1; TRBD1 aligns across 7 bases. The CDR3 is made up of 15 amino acids. The ends lost 6 bases at V and 1 base at J; junction bases unmatched: 8. Germline V gives CDR1 MNHEY, CDR2 SVGEGT. Here the CDR3 reads CASSPHRDRNTEAFF. The CDR3 coding sequence is TGTGCCAGCAGCCCACACCGGGACAGGAACACTGAAGCTTTCTTT.

CDR3 bases: TGTGCCAGCAGTTACGGCGTGGGGACAGGGAATTCACCCCTCCACTTT. Its protein is CASSYGVGTGNSPLHF. The chain recombines TRBV6-5 with TRBJ1-6; 9 bases match TRBD1. CDR1 and CDR2 from the germline V gene are MNHEY and SVGAGI. Unmatched junction bases numbered 6, after V lost 2 bases and J lost 7 bases. The CDR3 extends over 16 amino acids.

This chain joins TRBV19 and TRBJ1-4, with a weak D call TRBD1 (5 bases). Germline V gives CDR1 LNHDA, CDR2 SQIVND (reference sequence). CDR3 size: 15 residues. The V end lost 3 bases, the J end lost 5 bases, and 13 bases lay between the germline ends. CDR3 loop: CASSIGGAGNEKLFF. CDR3 DNA: TGTGCCAGTAGTATCGGCGGGGCTGGGAATGAAAAACTGTTTTTT.

V and J are TRBV4-2 and TRBJ1-1; a weak D match, TRBD1 (5 bases). The V gene lost 0 bases and the J gene lost 8 bases, with 10 bases spanning the gap. Germline V gene sequence: CDR1 LGHNA, CDR2 YNFKEQ. The CDR3 spans 13 residues. CDR3 in DNA: TGTGCCAGCAGCCAAGATTGGGGACTGGAAGCTTTCTTT. Protein sequence: CASSQDWGLEAFF.

This clone is a singleton in its sample. The chain carries TRBV9 and TRBJ2-2, with D possibly being TRBD1 (6 bases). This CDR3 has 15 residues. V was pared by 0 bases and J by 0 bases, with 6 bases between. Germline V CDR1 and CDR2: SGDLS, YYNGEE. CDR3 sequence reads: CASSVGTANTGELFF. CDR3 bases: TGTGCCAGCAGCGTAGGGACAGCGAACACCGGGGAGCTGTTTTTT.

V is TRBV9 and J is TRBJ2-2, with D maybe TRBD1 (5 bases). The germline gives CDR1 SGDLS, CDR2 YYNGEE. The CDR3 has 15 residues. V dropped 0 bases and J dropped 6 bases, with 12 bases sitting between them. The CDR3 reads CASSVEGVWAGELFF. As DNA, the CDR3 is TGTGCCAGCAGCGTAGAAGGGGTATGGGCCGGGGAGCTGTTTTTT.

The CDR3 nucleotides read TGTGCCAGCAGCTCACAGGGGGCGTACTATGGCTACACCTTC. As protein: CASSSQGAYYGYTF. The V and J genes are TRBV2 and TRBJ1-2; 9 nucleotides agree with TRBD1. CDR3 size: 14 residues. Germline loops: CDR1 SNHLY, CDR2 FYNNEI. V lost 6 bases to trimming and J lost 3 bases; unmatched junction nucleotides: 5.

This rearrangement joins TRBV29-1 to TRBJ1-2; 9 nucleotides agree with TRBD1. J lost 7 bases, V lost 4 bases, and 4 bases had no gene match. Germline V gene sequence: CDR1 SQVTM, CDR2 ANQGSEA. The CDR3 runs 12 residues. CDR3 region: CSVGQGERGYTF. CDR3 bases: TGCAGCGTTGGACAGGGGGAGCGTGGCTACACCTTC. Supplemented by reference TRBV29-1 and TRBJ1-2, the full variable domain reads SAVISQKPSRDICQRGTSLTIQCQVDSQVTMMFWYRQQPGQSLTLIATANQGSEATYESGFVIDKFPISRPNLTFSTLTVSNMSPEDSSIYLCSVGQGERGYTFGSGTRLTVV.

V is TRBV10-1 and J is TRBJ1-1; no reliable D call. This CDR3 contains 14 residues. Germline lookup yields CDR1 WNHNN and CDR2 SYGVQD (reference sequence). V gave up 6 bases and J gave up 1 base, with 12 bases separating them. The CDR3 sequence is CASSRGQQNTEAFF. CDR3 in DNA: TGCGCCAGCAGCCGGGGTCAGCAGAACACTGAAGCTTTCTTT.